The 24 T cell receptor beta chains given below trace back to one sample, sequenced in a study of cytomegalovirus exposure and HLA in healthy donors (dated by TCRdb to 2015 to 2018). The method behind the library was the immunoSEQ multiplex PCR assay. A mixture of 60 forward primers for TCR Vbeta segments and 13 reverse primers for TCR Jbeta segments was used in the multiplex PCR. TCRdb took over this immuneACCESS table, retaining in-frame rearrangements with V and J assigned. Such tables are incomplete; in checked studies, under half of the missing clones stem from an unresolved V gene, and the remainder is unexplained. The sample table holds roughly 100,000 clones, of which less than 90% were seen once. Around 2.6% of the sample comes from the top ten. Sequencing was carried out using PBMCs. Receptors originate from a middle-aged man in good health and CMV-seronegative.

This clone showed up just once. This chain uses TRBV6-5 with TRBJ1-5, with D perhaps TRBD1 (6 bases). Trimming took off 6 bases at V and 4 bases at J, with 13 bases between the two ends. Germline V gives CDR1 MNHEY, CDR2 SVGAGI. The CDR3 totals 14 residues. CDR3 in amino acids: CASSPGTPNQPQHF. CDR3 sequence (DNA): TGTGCCAGCAGCCCCGGGACACCGAATCAGCCCCAGCATTTT.

This chain connects TRBV10-1 to TRBJ2-5; perhaps TRBD1 as D (6 bases). Germline values: CDR1 WNHNN, CDR2 SYGVQD (reference sequence). This CDR3 region has 15 residues. The V end was cut by 8 bases, the J end by 2 bases, with 18 bases between. The CDR3: CASGNGGQGQETQYF. The CDR3 nucleotides read TGCGCCAGCGGAAACGGCGGGCAGGGGCAAGAGACCCAGTACTTC.

J is TRBJ2-7 and V is TRBV28, with 10 positions matching TRBD1. The germline V gene encodes CDR1 MDHEN and CDR2 SYDVKM. CDR3 length: 14 residues. Unmatched junction bases numbered 5, after V lost 5 bases and J lost 4 bases. Here the CDR3 DNA reads TGTGCCAGCAGTCTCAGGACAGGGGGGTACGAGCAGTACTTC. This encodes CASSLRTGGYEQYF.

The chain uses TRBV5-4 and TRBJ1-2, with D hard to call. Germline assignment: CDR1 SGHNT and CDR2 YYREEE (reference sequence). V lost 4 bases and J 1 base, leaving 11 bases between the germline ends. This CDR3 is 14 amino acids long. The CDR3 loop is CASSRAGGNYGYTF. The CDR3 region has the DNA TGTGCCAGCAGCAGAGCTGGTGGTAACTATGGCTACACCTTC.

As DNA, the CDR3 is TGTGCCAGCAGCTTAGACAGGGGGAGAGGCTACACCTTC. Residues: CASSLDRGRGYTF. This chain connects TRBV7-3 to TRBJ1-2; the match to TRBD1 covers 9 bases. Trimming at V came to 2 bases and at J to 8 bases, leaving 3 bases not matched to a gene. The CDR3 is 13 residues long. CDR1 SGHTA and CDR2 FQGTGA come from the germline V gene.

Only one count was recorded for this clone. This chain joins TRBV19 and TRBJ1-1; the match to TRBD1 covers 10 bases. The V segment lost 8 bases and the J segment 5 bases; nucleotides outside the gene matches: 5. The CDR3 runs to 13 residues. From germline, CDR1 is LNHDA and CDR2 SQIVND (reference sequence). Written as DNA, the CDR3 is TGTGCCAGTGGGACAGGGGTTGTGACTGAAGCTTTCTTT. Translated, it gives CASGTGVVTEAFF.

This chain uses TRBV13 with TRBJ2-1; TRBD2 matches at 9 bases. The V segment lost 5 bases and the J segment 0 bases; nucleotides outside the gene matches: 5. The length of the CDR3 is 16 residues. The germline gives CDR1 PRHDT, CDR2 FYEKMQ (reference sequence). The CDR3 reads CASSTERGVSYNEQFF. The CDR3 DNA is TGTGCCAGCAGCACCGAGCGGGGGGTCTCCTACAATGAGCAGTTCTTC.

This chain uses TRBV5-4 with TRBJ2-5; D might be TRBD2 (6 bases). Trimming took 1 base from V and 3 from J, leaving 7 bases between them. The germline gives CDR1 SGHNT, CDR2 YYREEE (reference sequence). This CDR3 region has 13 residues. The CDR3, as DNA: TGTGCCAGCAGCTTGCGCGGGGAAGAGACCCAGTACTTC. This translates into CASSLRGEETQYF.

The chain uses TRBV11-2 and TRBJ2-7; a weak D match, TRBD1 (6 bases). The CDR3 consists of 15 residues. V was trimmed by 1 base and J by 3 bases, leaving 13 bases between them. Germline lookup yields CDR1 SGHAT and CDR2 FQNNGV. The CDR3 nucleotides read TGTGCCAGCAGCTTAGGGAGACAGGCCATCTACGAGCAGTACTTC. This encodes CASSLGRQAIYEQYF.

The chain recombines TRBV7-2 with TRBJ1-1; no reliable D call. The CDR3 contains 13 residues. V lost 5 bases to trimming and J lost 2 bases, with 9 bases between them. Looked up from germline, CDR1 is SGHTA and CDR2 is FQGNSA. CDR3: CASSVNSNTEAFF. The CDR3 nucleotides read TGTGCCAGCAGCGTCAACAGTAACACTGAAGCTTTCTTT.

V usage is TRBV9 and J usage is TRBJ2-2; D may be TRBD1 (5 bases). Germline-derived CDR1 and CDR2 are SGDLS and YYNGEE. The V gene lost 0 bases and the J gene lost 5 bases, with 14 bases spanning the gap. This CDR3 contains 16 residues. CDR3 bases: TGTGCCAGCAGCGTAGGGCATGGGGCGACGACCGGGGAGCTGTTTTTT. The encoded protein is CASSVGHGATTGELFF.

Remarks on this clone: Germline is not matched at one junction end, which may reflect a read error. Other DNA sequences in the sample encode the same CDR3. The chain combines TRBV11-2 with TRBJ2-2; a possible D gene is TRBD2 (5 bases). Germline loops: CDR1 SGHAT, CDR2 FQNNGV. This CDR3 contains 14 residues. The CDR3 sequence: CASSPLLNTGELFF. The CDR3 nucleotides are TGTGCCAGCAGCCCCCTCCTGAACACCGGGGAGCTATTTTTT. The full variable domain, in which reference TRBV11-2 and TRBJ2-2 provide the parts outside the CDR3, is EAGVAQSPRYKIIEKRQSVAFWCNPISGHATLYWYQQILGQGPKLLIQFQNNGVVDDSQLPKDRFSAERLKGVDSTLKIQPAKLEDSAVYLCASSPLLNTGELFFGEGSRLTVL.

The chain is built from TRBV11-2 and TRBJ1-1; 8 bases are a match to TRBD1. The ends lost 2 bases at V and 3 bases at J; junction bases unmatched: 8. The CDR3 is made up of 16 amino acids. Germline-derived CDR1 and CDR2 are SGHAT and FQNNGV. CDR3 sequence reads: CASSLSPTGGDTEAFF. The CDR3, as DNA: TGTGCCAGCAGCTTATCCCCAACAGGGGGGGACACTGAAGCTTTCTTT.

A single count supports this clone. The chain uses TRBV5-5 and TRBJ2-7, with D unresolved. This CDR3 region has 15 residues. Germline CDR1 is SGHKS and CDR2 is YYEKEE (reference sequence). V was clipped by 4 bases and J by 0 bases, with 14 bases between them. CDR3 residues: CASSPRHDPSYEQYF. CDR3 DNA sequence: TGTGCCAGCAGCCCCCGACACGACCCCTCCTACGAGCAGTACTTC.

The chain is built from TRBV5-1 and TRBJ2-2, with a weak D call TRBD2 (6 bases). The CDR3 is made up of 15 amino acids. From germline, CDR1 is SGHRS and CDR2 YFSETQ. V lost 4 bases, J lost 2 bases, and 12 bases lay in between. The CDR3 DNA reads TGCGCCAGCAGCCCCGGAGGGGCCAACACCGGGGAGCTGTTTTTT. Translated, it gives CASSPGGANTGELFF.

This clone was counted a few times. V and J are TRBV6-6 and TRBJ1-5; 8 bases agree with TRBD1. CDR3 length: 13 amino acids. Germline V CDR1 and CDR2: MNHNY, SVGAGI (reference sequence). The J segment lost 11 bases and the V segment lost 6 bases, leaving 9 bases of the junction unmatched. The CDR3 sequence is CASSGTGGVAQHF. As DNA, the CDR3 is TGTGCCAGCAGCGGGACAGGCGGAGTGGCCCAGCATTTT.

The gene calls are TRBV4-3 and TRBJ2-7; 12 positions match TRBD2. There are 16 residues in the CDR3. V shed 3 bases, J shed 0 bases, and the junction held 3 bases outside the gene matches. CDR1 LGHNA and CDR2 YSLEER come from the germline V gene. The CDR3 is CASSHETSGGSYEQYF. The CDR3 bases are TGCGCCAGCAGCCATGAGACTAGCGGGGGCTCCTACGAGCAGTACTTC.

Worth noting for this clone: Compared with germline, one end of the junction differs, possibly owing to a read error. This sequence joins TRBV2 and TRBJ2-2; D might be TRBD2 (6 bases). The CDR3 totals 14 residues. CDR1 is SNHLY and CDR2 is FYNNEI in the germline V gene. As DNA, the CDR3 is TGTGCCAGCAGTGAACACAGCTACACCGGGGGGCTGTTTTTT. The encoded protein is CASSEHSYTGGLFF.

A single count supports this clone. The sample has other DNA sequences that encode this CDR3 too. The J gene is TRBJ1-1, the V gene TRBV27; weak D call: TRBD1 (6 bases). Germline V CDR1 and CDR2: MNHEY, SMNVEV (reference sequence). The CDR3 contains 14 residues. V gave up 3 bases and J gave up 2 bases, with 10 bases separating them. The chain's CDR3 is CASSLRGGNTEAFF. The DNA for the CDR3 is TGTGCCAGCAGTTTGAGGGGGGGCAACACTGAAGCTTTCTTT.

This chain joins TRBV7-8 and TRBJ2-7; a possible D gene is TRBD1 (7 bases). V was cut by 7 bases and J by 5 bases, with 24 bases left in between. CDR1 is SGHVS and CDR2 is FQNEAQ in the germline V gene. The CDR3 has 16 residues. DNA of the CDR3: TGTGCCAGCACCGTAAGGAGGGCAGGGGGGCCTGACGAGCAGTACTTC. This gives the protein CASTVRRAGGPDEQYF.

The genes are TRBV9 and TRBJ1-4, with TRBD1 matching over 12 bases. This CDR3 is 15 amino acids long. Germline values: CDR1 SGDLS, CDR2 YYNGEE. V gave up 2 bases and J gave up 5 bases; unmatched junction bases: 1. DNA of the CDR3: TGTGCCAGCAGCGTGGGGACAGGGGGCAATGAAAAACTGTTTTTT. As protein: CASSVGTGGNEKLFF. The full variable domain, its missing parts supplied by reference TRBV9 and TRBJ1-4, is DSGVTQTPKHLITATGQRVTLRCSPRSGDLSVYWYQQSLDQGLQFLIQYYNGEERAKGNILERFSAQQFPDLHSELNLSSLELGDSALYFCASSVGTGGNEKLFFGSGTQLSVL.

J is TRBJ1-2 and V is TRBV5-1; the D gene is possibly TRBD1 (6 bases). The CDR3 spans 17 residues. V lost 0 bases and J lost 6, with 21 bases in between. Germline lookup yields CDR1 SGHRS and CDR2 YFSETQ. Here the CDR3 reads CASSLVGQSPTGDGYTF. DNA for the CDR3: TGCGCCAGCAGCTTGGTAGGACAGTCCCCAACTGGGGATGGCTACACCTTC.

The J gene is TRBJ1-2, the V gene TRBV21-1. TRBV21-1 is annotated as a pseudogene. The CDR3 runs to 17 residues. This CDR3 is CASSVRGHRGPRYGYTF. CDR3 in DNA: TGTGCCAGCAGCGTCCGGGGTCATCGAGGGCCTAGGTATGGCTACACCTTC.

This chain connects TRBV5-6 to TRBJ2-7; TRBD2 is a possible D gene (5 bases). V dropped 0 bases and J dropped 4 bases, with 11 bases sitting between them. Looked up from germline, CDR1 is SGHDT and CDR2 is YYEEEE. The CDR3 length is 14 residues. Written as DNA, the CDR3 is TGTGCCAGCAGCTTGGCCCTATCGGGATACGAGCAGTACTTC. Translating it yields CASSLALSGYEQYF.